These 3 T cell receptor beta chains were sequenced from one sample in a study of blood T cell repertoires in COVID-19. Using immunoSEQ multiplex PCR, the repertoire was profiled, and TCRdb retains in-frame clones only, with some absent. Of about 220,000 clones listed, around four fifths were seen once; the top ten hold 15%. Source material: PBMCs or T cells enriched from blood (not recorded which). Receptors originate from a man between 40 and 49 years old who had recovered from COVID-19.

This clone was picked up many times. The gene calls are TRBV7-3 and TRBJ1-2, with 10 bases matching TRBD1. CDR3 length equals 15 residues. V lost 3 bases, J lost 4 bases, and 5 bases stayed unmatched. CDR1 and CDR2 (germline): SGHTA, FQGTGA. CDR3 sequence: CASSFGTGEGYGYTF. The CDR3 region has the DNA TGTGCCAGCAGCTTCGGGACAGGGGAAGGCTATGGCTACACCTTC.

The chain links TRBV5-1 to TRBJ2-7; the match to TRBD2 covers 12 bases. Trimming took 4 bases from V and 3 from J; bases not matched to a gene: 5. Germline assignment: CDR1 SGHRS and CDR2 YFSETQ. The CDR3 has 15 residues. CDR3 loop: CASSPLAGGHYEQYF. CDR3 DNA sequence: TGCGCCAGCAGCCCGCTAGCGGGAGGGCACTACGAGCAGTACTTC.

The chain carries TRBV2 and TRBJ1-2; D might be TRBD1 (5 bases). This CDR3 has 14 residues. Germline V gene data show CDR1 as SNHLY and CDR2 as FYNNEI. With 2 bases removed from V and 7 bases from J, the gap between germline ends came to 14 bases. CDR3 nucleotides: TGTGCCAGCAGTGAACAGGGCCCCGTGGGTGGCTACACCTTC. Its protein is CASSEQGPVGGYTF.